This TCR beta chain was found in a study of a mutant IDH1 vaccine in newly diagnosed glioma. The wider study: The initiation of vaccination occurred 4-6 weeks after radiotherapy alone, or with temozolomide cycles. It was at week 35 that visit V12 occurred, and at week 47 that visit V13 did.

The germline V gene has CDR1 SQVTM and CDR2 ANQGSEA. V was clipped by 4 bases and J by 7 bases, with 13 bases between them. CDR3 length equals 12 residues. A word on this clone: Its antigen is unidentified.

Profiled with immunoSEQ multiplex PCR; TCRdb holds only in-frame clones, not every one. The sample includes more than 25,000 clones, more than 75% of them seen just once. The time point: week 35, safety follow-up. One vaccine dose held 300 ug of mutant IDH1 20-mer peptide and came with topical imiquimod. Source: PBMCs, taken from a glioma patient whose treatment included an IDH1 peptide vaccine. The sequence derives from a man aged 50 or older with glioma. The chain couples TRBV29-1 to TRBJ1-2; the D gene is possibly TRBD1 (5 bases). The CDR3 region is CSVGLGPGGYTF. The CDR3 DNA reads TGCAGCGTTGGACTGGGGCCGGGTGGCTACACCTTC.